This entry concerns a single T cell receptor (beta chain). There is no known antigen for this receptor. No much larger clone exists at a distance of one base, and base qualities are not known. The sample belongs to a study of Ad26.COV2.S vaccination and SARS-CoV-2 variants (dated by TCRdb to the early 2020s). As for the study more broadly: Donors in the vaccine arm were drawn from COV1001, a phase I-IIa trial of Ad26.COV2.S in healthy adults that was multicentre, randomized, double-blind and placebo-controlled. Participants in the trial were split at random into five groups of five each, receiving low-dose or high-dose Ad26.COV2.S once or twice, or else placebo on both occasions. Throughout the experiments and outcome assessment, investigators stayed blinded to trial group allocation. The TCR-sequenced set comprised approximately 32 samples: approximately 20 Ad26.COV2.S vaccine recipients, 5 placebo recipients and 8 SARS-CoV-2 convalescent individuals. Dosing of Ad26.COV2.S was intramuscular, at either 5x10^10 or 1x10^11 viral particles, delivered as one shot or as two shots spaced 56 days apart. Sequencing of the TCRbeta repertoire served to evaluate the specificity and breadth of SARS-CoV-2-reactive T cell receptors following Ad26.COV2.S vaccination.

The sample's treatment or condition label, in plain terms: about 20 received Ad26.COV2.S at low or high dose, single or two shots; roughly five received placebo; per-sample allocation not given. Repertoires of vaccine and placebo recipients were sequenced from samples collected on day 63 after the first injection. Between 29 July and 7 August 2020, Cohort 1b enrolled 25 adults aged 18-55 years at one site in Boston, USA. Ad26.COV2.S was a replication-incompetent adenovirus type 26 vector expressing a prefusion-stabilized SARS-CoV-2 spike protein from the original Wuhan strain. V was cut back by 4 bases and J by 8 bases, leaving a gap of 12 bases between them. The cysteine opens and the phenylalanine closes a CDR3 of 13 amino acids. Solely the CDR3 DNA is kept, with 39 bases framed from the first base. The germline V gene (reference sequence) provides CDR1 SEHNR and CDR2 FQNEAQ. General study outcomes and caveats: Vaccine and placebo recipients had comparable non-spike TCR breadth, which fits with the vaccine containing only spike. Substantial breadth of spike-specific CD8+ and CD4+ T cell responses was reported after vaccination. Higher spike-specific TCR breadth was observed in Ad26.COV2.S recipients than in placebo recipients (P = 0.0014). Comparing responses between vaccine doses or regimens was not something the study was powered to do. The authors noted that the TCR breadth and depth analyses may have underestimated total T cell responses.

TCRbeta CDR3 regions were sequenced with the immunoSEQ Assay. After extraction, genomic DNA underwent amplification by bias-controlled multiplex PCR, followed by high-throughput sequencing. In the source study's methods: To quantify the absolute abundance of every unique TCRbeta CDR3 region, sequences were collapsed and filtered. Usable DNA was measured by amplifying reference genes present in all nucleated cells, and TCRbeta template counts were normalized to that usable DNA to estimate T cell fraction. Repertoire TCRs were annotated as SARS-CoV-2-specific by exact matching of V gene, CDR3 amino acid sequence and J gene to a known reactive TCR set. The reference SARS-CoV-2 TCR set was derived from MIRA and filtered for enrichment in COVID-19-positive ImmuneCODE repertoires, a step that removed public or cross-reactive TCRs. Based on the MIRA antigens, annotated TCRs were further analysed at the level of specific ORF or position within ORF. Breadth was defined as annotated unique rearrangements over total unique productive rearrangements; depth was the summed frequency of those rearrangements. Two-sided Wilcoxon rank-sum tests were used to compare TCR breadth between groups. This immuneACCESS table, as held by TCRdb, lists in-frame sequences with V and J called but not all clones. Of the missing ones, under half trace to an unresolved V gene in checked studies; the others have no known cause. V and J calls and clone size are as listed in that table; D and trimming were resolved from the DNA. The sample table holds 240,000 or so clones, of which around 89% were seen once. Around 10% of the sample goes to the ten largest clones.

The sequence joins TRBV7-9 to TRBJ2-1, and the D gene may be TRBD2, 6 bases matching. The clonotype comes from a person between 18 and 59 years old who received the Ad26.COV2.S COVID-19 vaccine or a placebo. The specimen comprised peripheral blood, sampled in a trial of Ad26.COV2.S vaccine versus placebo. Here is the DNA: TGTGCCAGCAGCTACGGGAGACGGGATGAGCAGTTCTTC. Its product reads: CASSYGRRDEQFF.